Shown below are 6 T cell receptor beta chains from a single sample sequenced in a study of T cell responses to AZD1222 COVID-19 vaccine. Sequenced by immunoSEQ multiplex PCR; TCRdb stores in-frame clones only, minus some. In the table there are some 110,000 clones, around 89% of which are singletons. Here the sequenced sample was peripheral blood, taken on day 0 of AZD1222 vaccination. All receptors derive from an adult in good health.

V gene TRBV5-5 combines with J gene TRBJ2-7, with D possibly TRBD1 on 5 matching bases. CDR1 is SGHKS and CDR2 is YYEKEE in the germline V gene (reference sequence). V lost 2 bases to trimming and J lost 2 bases, with 8 bases between them. CDR3 size: 13 residues. The CDR3 here is CASSFTGPYEQYF. CDR3 DNA: TGTGCCAGCAGCTTCACAGGTCCCTACGAGCAGTACTTC.

The chain carries TRBV11-2 and TRBJ2-2, with D perhaps matching TRBD1 (6 bases). The CDR3 spans 15 residues. V lost 1 base to trimming and J lost 7 bases, with 13 bases between them. CDR1 SGHAT and CDR2 FQNNGV come from the germline V gene. DNA for the CDR3: TGTGCCAGCAGCTTAGCTCACAGGGTGGGCGGGGAGCTGTTTTTT. Translating gives CASSLAHRVGGELFF.

The CDR3 region has the DNA TGTGCCAGCAGCACACCAGGGGTAGGTCCAGATACGCAGTATTTT. Translating it yields CASSTPGVGPDTQYF. The rearrangement links TRBV7-9 to TRBJ2-3, with D perhaps TRBD1 (6 bases). Germline V lookup: CDR1 SEHNR, CDR2 FQNEAQ (reference sequence). Trimming left V 5 bases short and J 4 bases short, with 16 bases between. This CDR3 is built from 15 residues. Drawing the rest from reference TRBV7-9 and TRBJ2-3, the complete variable domain is DTGVSQNPRHKITKRGQNVTFRCDPISEHNRLYWYRQTLGQGPEFLTYFQNEAQLEKSRLLSDRFSAERPKGSFSTLEIQRTEQGDSAMYLCASSTPGVGPDTQYFGPGTRLTVL.

The CDR3 spells CASSSPGTGTWSPLHF. For the CDR3, the DNA is TGTGCCAGCAGTTCTCCTGGGACAGGGACGTGGTCACCCCTCCACTTT. The chain uses TRBV28 and TRBJ1-6; 9 bases line up with TRBD1. After removal of 4 bases from V and 10 bases from J, the junction contained 11 bases not matched to a gene. The CDR3 runs to 16 residues. CDR1 MDHEN and CDR2 SYDVKM come from the germline V gene.

The chain is built from TRBV30 and TRBJ1-4; no firm D call. The V gene lost 4 bases and the J gene lost 4 bases, with 13 bases spanning the gap. CDR1 GTSNPN and CDR2 SVGIG come from the germline V gene (reference sequence). The CDR3 is 14 amino acids. CDR3 protein: CAWKGEGINEKLFF. In DNA, the CDR3 is TGTGCCTGGAAGGGAGAGGGAATTAATGAAAAACTGTTTTTT. Combining the CDR3 with reference TRBV30 and TRBJ1-4 gives the whole variable domain SQTIHQWPATLVQPVGSPLSLECTVEGTSNPNLYWYRQAAGRGLQLLFYSVGIGQISSEVPQNLSASRPQDRQFILSSKKLLLSDSGFYLCAWKGEGINEKLFFGSGTQLSVL.

CDR3 nucleotide sequence: TGTGCCAGCAGCCTTATGGAGGTTGGGCTCTCTGGGGCCAACGTCCTGACTTTC. Translation: CASSLMEVGLSGANVLTF. The chain uses TRBV7-3 and TRBJ2-6; D is possibly TRBD2 (5 bases). The germline V gene has CDR1 SGHTA and CDR2 FQGTGA. CDR3 size: 18 residues. Deletions cut 5 bases from V and 0 bases from J, with 17 bases between.